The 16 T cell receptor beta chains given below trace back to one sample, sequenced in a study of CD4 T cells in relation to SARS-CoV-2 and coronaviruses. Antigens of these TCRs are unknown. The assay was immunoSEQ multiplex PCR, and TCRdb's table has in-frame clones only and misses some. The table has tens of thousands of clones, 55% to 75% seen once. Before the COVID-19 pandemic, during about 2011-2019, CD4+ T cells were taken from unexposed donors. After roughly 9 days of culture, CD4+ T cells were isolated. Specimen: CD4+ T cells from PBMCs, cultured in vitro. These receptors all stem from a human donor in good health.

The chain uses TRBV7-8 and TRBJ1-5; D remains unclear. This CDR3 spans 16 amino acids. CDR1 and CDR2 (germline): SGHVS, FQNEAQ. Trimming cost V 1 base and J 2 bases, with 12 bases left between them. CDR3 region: CASSLEEGTRNQPQHF. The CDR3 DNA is TGTGCCAGCAGCTTAGAGGAGGGCACCCGCAATCAGCCCCAGCATTTT.

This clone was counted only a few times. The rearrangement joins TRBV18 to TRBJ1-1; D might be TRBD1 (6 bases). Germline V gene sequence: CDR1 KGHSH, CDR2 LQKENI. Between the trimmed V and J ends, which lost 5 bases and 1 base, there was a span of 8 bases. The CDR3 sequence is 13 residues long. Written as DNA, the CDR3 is TGTGCCAGCTCATCGACAGGGAACACTGAAGCTTTCTTT. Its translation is CASSSTGNTEAFF.

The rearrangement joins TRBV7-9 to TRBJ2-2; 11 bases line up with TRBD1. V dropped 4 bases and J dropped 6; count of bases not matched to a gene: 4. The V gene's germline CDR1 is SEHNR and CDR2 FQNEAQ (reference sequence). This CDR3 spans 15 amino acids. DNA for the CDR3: TGTGCCAGCAGCTACGGGACAGGGGGATCCGGGGAGCTGTTTTTT. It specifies CASSYGTGGSGELFF. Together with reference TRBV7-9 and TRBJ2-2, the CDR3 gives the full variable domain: DTGVSQNPRHKITKRGQNVTFRCDPISEHNRLYWYRQTLGQGPEFLTYFQNEAQLEKSRLLSDRFSAERPKGSFSTLEIQRTEQGDSAMYLCASSYGTGGSGELFFGEGSRLTVL.

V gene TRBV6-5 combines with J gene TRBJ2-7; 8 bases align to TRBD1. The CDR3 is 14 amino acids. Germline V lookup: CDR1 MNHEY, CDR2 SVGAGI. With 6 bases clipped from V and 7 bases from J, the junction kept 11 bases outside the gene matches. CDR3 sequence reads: CASRARTGQKEQYF. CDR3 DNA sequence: TGTGCCAGCAGAGCACGGACAGGGCAAAAGGAGCAGTACTTC.

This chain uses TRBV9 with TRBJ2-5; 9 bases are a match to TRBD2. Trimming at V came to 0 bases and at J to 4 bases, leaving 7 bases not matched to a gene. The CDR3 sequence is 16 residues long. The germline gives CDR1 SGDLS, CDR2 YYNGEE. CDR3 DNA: TGTGCCAGCAGCGTAGATGGCGGGAGGGCCACAGAGACCCAGTACTTC. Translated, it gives CASSVDGGRATETQYF.

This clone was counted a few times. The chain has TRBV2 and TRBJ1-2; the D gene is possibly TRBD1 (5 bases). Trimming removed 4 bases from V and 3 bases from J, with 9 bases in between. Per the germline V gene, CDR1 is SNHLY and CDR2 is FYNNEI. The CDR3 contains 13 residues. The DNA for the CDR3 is TGTGCCAGCAGTGGAGACAGTGACTATGGCTACACCTTC. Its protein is CASSGDSDYGYTF.

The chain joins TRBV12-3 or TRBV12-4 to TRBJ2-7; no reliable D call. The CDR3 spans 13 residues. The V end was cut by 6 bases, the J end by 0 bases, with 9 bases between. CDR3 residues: CASRKTASYEQYF. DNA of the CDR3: TGTGCCAGCAGAAAAACAGCCTCCTACGAGCAGTACTTC.

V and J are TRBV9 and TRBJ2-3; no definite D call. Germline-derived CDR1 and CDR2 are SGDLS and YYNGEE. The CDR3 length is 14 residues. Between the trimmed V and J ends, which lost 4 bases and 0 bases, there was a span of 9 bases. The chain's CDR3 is CASSTRPSTDTQYF. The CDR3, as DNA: TGTGCCAGCAGCACGAGACCTAGCACAGATACGCAGTATTTT. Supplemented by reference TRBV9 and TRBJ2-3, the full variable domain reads DSGVTQTPKHLITATGQRVTLRCSPRSGDLSVYWYQQSLDQGLQFLIQYYNGEERAKGNILERFSAQQFPDLHSELNLSSLELGDSALYFCASSTRPSTDTQYFGPGTRLTVL.

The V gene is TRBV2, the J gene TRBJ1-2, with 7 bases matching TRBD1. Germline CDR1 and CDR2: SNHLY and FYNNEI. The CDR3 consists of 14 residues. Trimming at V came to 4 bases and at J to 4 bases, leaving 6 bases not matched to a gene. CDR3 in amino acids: CASSARQGPYGYTF. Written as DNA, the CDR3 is TGTGCCAGCAGTGCAAGACAGGGACCCTATGGCTACACCTTC.

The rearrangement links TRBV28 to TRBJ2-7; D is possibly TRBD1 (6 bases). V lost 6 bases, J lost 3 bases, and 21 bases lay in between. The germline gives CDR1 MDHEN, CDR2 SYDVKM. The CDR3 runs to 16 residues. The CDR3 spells CASRAGVGAYVYEQYF. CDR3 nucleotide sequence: TGTGCCAGCAGGGCTGGCGTGGGGGCGTACGTCTACGAGCAGTACTTC.

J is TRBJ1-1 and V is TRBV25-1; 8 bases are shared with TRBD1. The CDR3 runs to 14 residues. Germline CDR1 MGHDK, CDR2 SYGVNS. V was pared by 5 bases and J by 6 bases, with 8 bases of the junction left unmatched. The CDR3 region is CASSSNRGASEAFF. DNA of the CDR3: TGTGCCAGCAGTAGTAACAGGGGGGCGTCTGAAGCTTTCTTT.

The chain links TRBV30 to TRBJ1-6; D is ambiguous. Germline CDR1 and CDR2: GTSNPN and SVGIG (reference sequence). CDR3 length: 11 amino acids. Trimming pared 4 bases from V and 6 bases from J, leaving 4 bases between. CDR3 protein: CAWTSNSPLHF. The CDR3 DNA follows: TGTGCCTGGACTAGTAATTCACCCCTCCACTTT. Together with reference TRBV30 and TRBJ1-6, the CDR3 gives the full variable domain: SQTIHQWPATLVQPVGSPLSLECTVEGTSNPNLYWYRQAAGRGLQLLFYSVGIGQISSEVPQNLSASRPQDRQFILSSKKLLLSDSGFYLCAWTSNSPLHFGNGTRLTVT.

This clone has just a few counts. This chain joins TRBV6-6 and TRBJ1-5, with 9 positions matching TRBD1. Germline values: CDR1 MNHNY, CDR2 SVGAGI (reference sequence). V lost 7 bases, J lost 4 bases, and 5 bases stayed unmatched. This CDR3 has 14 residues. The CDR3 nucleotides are TGTGCCAGCACCGCCGGGACAGGGAATCAGCCCCAGCATTTT. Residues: CASTAGTGNQPQHF.

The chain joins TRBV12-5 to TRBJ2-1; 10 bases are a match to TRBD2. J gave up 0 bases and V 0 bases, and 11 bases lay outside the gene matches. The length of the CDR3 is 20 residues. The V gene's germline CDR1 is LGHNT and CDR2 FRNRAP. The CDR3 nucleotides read TGTGCTAGTGGTTTGGTTCCGTGGCTAGCGGGGGCCAGCTCCTACAATGAGCAGTTCTTC. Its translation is CASGLVPWLAGASSYNEQFF. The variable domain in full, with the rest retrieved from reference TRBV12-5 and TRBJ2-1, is DARVTQTPRHKVTEMGQEVTMRCQPILGHNTVFWYRQTMMQGLELLAYFRNRAPLDDSGMPKDRFSAEMPDATLATLKIQPSEPRDSAVYFCASGLVPWLAGASSYNEQFFGPGTRLTVL.

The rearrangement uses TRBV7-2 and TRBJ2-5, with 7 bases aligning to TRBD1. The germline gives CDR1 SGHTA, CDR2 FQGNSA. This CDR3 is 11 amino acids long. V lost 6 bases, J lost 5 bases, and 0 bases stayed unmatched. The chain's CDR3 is CASRTGETQYF. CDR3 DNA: TGTGCCAGCAGGACAGGGGAGACCCAGTACTTC.

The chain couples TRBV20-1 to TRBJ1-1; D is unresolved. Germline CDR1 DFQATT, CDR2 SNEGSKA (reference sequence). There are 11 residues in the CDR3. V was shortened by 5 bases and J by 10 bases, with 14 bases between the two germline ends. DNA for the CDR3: TGCAGTGCTTTCCGGGAGGGAACAGCTTTCTTT. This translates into CSAFREGTAFF.